The 32 T cell receptor beta chains below all came from one sample that was sequenced in a study of OX40 agonist ivuxolimab in advanced cancers. TCRdb's copy holds only in-frame clones and misses some; the assay was immunoSEQ multiplex PCR. Counted here are 45,000 to 50,000 clones, around nine tenths occurring once; the ten biggest clones make up roughly 49%. The material was CD4+ or CD8+ T cells sorted from blood, obtained in a trial of the OX40 agonist ivuxolimab. These receptors originate from an adult with an advanced solid tumor such as melanoma, head and neck, liver or kidney cancer.

J is TRBJ2-2 and V is TRBV9, with TRBD2 as a possible D gene (6 bases). This CDR3 is 17 amino acids long. Germline values: CDR1 SGDLS, CDR2 YYNGEE. V shed 3 bases and J shed 0 bases, with 15 bases lying between them. The CDR3 bases are TGTGCCAGCAGCGCAAGCCTTAGCGGAACGAACACCGGGGAGCTGTTTTTT. It specifies CASSASLSGTNTGELFF.

J is TRBJ2-7 and V is TRBV27, with 7 bases that match TRBD1. The ends lost 6 bases at V and 3 bases at J; junction bases unmatched: 8. The CDR3 extends over 14 amino acids. Germline assignment: CDR1 MNHEY and CDR2 SMNVEV (reference sequence). For the CDR3, the DNA is TGTGCCAGCAGAAACAGGGGAGATTTCTACGAGCAGTACTTC. This sequence encodes CASRNRGDFYEQYF.

This clone was seen only a few times. This chain connects TRBV6-6 to TRBJ2-4; weak D call: TRBD2 (7 bases). The CDR3 totals 16 residues. Germline lookup yields CDR1 MNHNY and CDR2 SVGAGI (reference sequence). Trimming removed 9 bases from V and 3 bases from J, with 21 bases in between. The CDR3 coding sequence is TGTGCCAGTGCCGCGTGGGGGGGGCGAGTCAAAAACATTCAGTACTTC. Translated: CASAAWGGRVKNIQYF.

In its sample, this clone was seen a few times. The chain combines TRBV7-6 with TRBJ2-2; 8 bases align to TRBD1. The CDR3 loop spans 15 amino acids. Losses at the gene ends were 6 bases for V and 4 bases for J; bases not matched to a gene: 7. Germline V lookup: CDR1 SGHVS, CDR2 FNYEAQ. The CDR3 reads CASRIGTGLTGELFF. In DNA form, the CDR3 reads TGTGCCAGCAGGATCGGGACAGGACTCACCGGGGAGCTGTTTTTT.

The rearrangement uses TRBV19 and TRBJ1-5; the D is unclear. The V gene lost 1 base and the J gene lost 0 bases, with 16 bases spanning the gap. The length of the CDR3 is 18 residues. In germline, CDR1 is LNHDA, CDR2 SQIVND (reference sequence). CDR3 in amino acids: CASSIGFGETYSNQPQHF. The CDR3 DNA is TGTGCCAGTAGTATAGGATTCGGGGAAACCTATAGCAATCAGCCCCAGCATTTT.

The chain has TRBV4-1 and TRBJ2-7; 11 positions agree with TRBD2. Germline CDR1 is MGHRA and CDR2 is YSYEKL. This CDR3 spans 16 amino acids. V gave up 3 bases and J gave up 2 bases; unmatched junction bases: 6. Here the CDR3 DNA reads TGCGCCAGCAGCCAGGCCGGGACTAGCGGTACCTACGAGCAGTACTTC. Protein product: CASSQAGTSGTYEQYF.

The gene calls are TRBV4-3 and TRBJ2-7, with D possibly TRBD1 on 6 matching bases. V lost 0 bases to trimming and J lost 1 base, with 7 bases between them. This CDR3 spans 14 amino acids. The germline V gene has CDR1 LGHNA and CDR2 YSLEER. Here the CDR3 reads CASSQDTGSYEQYF. In DNA form, the CDR3 reads TGCGCCAGCAGCCAAGACACAGGGTCCTACGAGCAGTACTTC.

V and J are TRBV14 and TRBJ2-1; 9 bases align to TRBD2. The CDR3 sequence is 16 residues long. Germline V gives CDR1 SGHDN, CDR2 FVKESK. The V and J ends lost 2 bases and 3 bases, in that order; junction bases with no gene match: 5. CDR3 amino acids: CASSQTSGLGYNEQFF. DNA of the CDR3: TGTGCCAGCAGCCAAACTAGCGGGCTTGGCTACAATGAGCAGTTCTTC.

The chain joins TRBV5-4 to TRBJ2-1, with 10 bases lining up with TRBD2. Germline assignment: CDR1 SGHNT and CDR2 YYREEE (reference sequence). The CDR3 has 14 residues. V lost 2 bases and J lost 5; bases outside the gene matches: 1. CDR3 in amino acids: CASSLTSGNNEQFF. In DNA form, the CDR3 reads TGTGCCAGCAGCTTAACTAGCGGGAACAATGAGCAGTTCTTC.

Comment on this clone: An end of the junction differs from the germline gene, which may be a read error. The CDR3 is CASSLEAGDYGQYF. CDR3 DNA: TGTGCCAGCAGCTTAGAGGCAGGGGACTACGGGCAGTACTTC. The gene calls are TRBV7-8 and TRBJ2-7; D may be TRBD2 (7 bases). From germline, CDR1 is SGHVS and CDR2 FQNEAQ. This CDR3 has 14 residues.

The CDR3 DNA reads as TGCAGTGCTAGGGAGAACACTGAAGCTTTCTTT. Its translation: CSARENTEAFF. The chain has TRBV20-1 and TRBJ1-1; D gene unclear. The CDR3 consists of 11 residues. Germline V CDR1 and CDR2: DFQATT, SNEGSKA (reference sequence). The V end lost 3 bases, the J end lost 1 base, and 3 bases lay between the germline ends.

The chain is built from TRBV7-2 and TRBJ1-6; D is ambiguous. Trimming removed 5 bases from V and 10 bases from J, with 15 bases in between. This CDR3 is 14 amino acids long. CDR1 is SGHTA and CDR2 is FQGNSA in the germline V gene. The CDR3 coding sequence is TGTGCCAGCAGCCCCGACGGGAACGGATCACCCCTCCACTTT. Amino acids: CASSPDGNGSPLHF.

This chain's CDR3 is CASRSSGRFYEQYF. The CDR3 nucleotides read TGTGCCAGTAGGAGTAGCGGGAGATTTTACGAGCAGTACTTC. The J gene is TRBJ2-7, the V gene TRBV19; 9 nucleotides match TRBD2. The CDR3 consists of 14 residues. Germline V gene lookup returns CDR1 LNHDA and CDR2 SQIVND (reference sequence). Losses at the gene ends were 6 bases for V and 4 bases for J; bases not matched to a gene: 7.

The chain employs TRBV5-6 and TRBJ1-1; TRBD1 agrees at 9 bases. V gave up 4 bases and J gave up 4 bases; unmatched junction bases: 8. Germline lookup yields CDR1 SGHDT and CDR2 YYEEEE. CDR3 length: 15 residues. CDR3 loop: CASSPGQGGTTEAFF. The CDR3 DNA is TGTGCCAGCAGCCCGGGACAGGGTGGGACCACTGAAGCTTTCTTT.

There are a few counts of this clone. This sequence joins TRBV9 and TRBJ2-1, with no clear D. There are 13 residues in the CDR3. Trimming left V 1 base short and J 5 bases short, with 7 bases between. CDR1 and CDR2 from the germline V gene are SGDLS and YYNGEE. The DNA for the CDR3 is TGTGCCAGCAGCGTACTAATAAACAATGAGCAGTTCTTC. Its translation is CASSVLINNEQFF.

This chain's CDR3 is CASSLWRGVTDTQYF. In DNA, the CDR3 is TGTGCCAGCAGCTTGTGGCGCGGGGTCACAGATACGCAGTATTTT. The chain employs TRBV5-4 and TRBJ2-3; TRBD2 might be the D (6 bases). Germline CDR1 and CDR2: SGHNT and YYREEE (reference sequence). The CDR3 loop spans 15 amino acids. V lost 1 base and J 2 bases, leaving 11 bases between the germline ends.

The chain carries TRBV18 and TRBJ2-1, with D possibly matching TRBD2 (5 bases). Germline-derived CDR1 and CDR2 are KGHSH and LQKENI. This CDR3 region has 14 residues. Trimming pared 2 bases from V and 5 bases from J, leaving 10 bases between. The CDR3: CASSPGLADNEQFF. As DNA, the CDR3 is TGTGCCAGCTCACCAGGGCTAGCCGACAATGAGCAGTTCTTC.

The gene calls are TRBV28 and TRBJ1-1; perhaps TRBD1 as D (6 bases). Germline values: CDR1 MDHEN, CDR2 SYDVKM. V gave up 4 bases and J gave up 6 bases, with 15 bases separating them. The CDR3 is 14 amino acids. CDR3 DNA sequence: TGTGCCAGCAGTTGGGGGATCAGGGGCGCTGAAGCTTTCTTT. Protein sequence: CASSWGIRGAEAFF.

The chain joins TRBV4-1 to TRBJ1-4, with D perhaps TRBD1 (6 bases). The CDR3 has 15 residues. The germline V gene has CDR1 MGHRA and CDR2 YSYEKL. The germline V and J ends were trimmed by 6 bases and 1 base, with 12 bases remaining between them. CDR3 loop: CASRRTAITNEKLFF. CDR3 in DNA: TGCGCCAGCAGGCGGACAGCGATAACTAATGAAAAACTGTTTTTT.

The CDR3 region has the DNA TGCAGCGGAAAGGGGCCGGTTAACTATGGCTACACCTTC. Amino acid sequence: CSGKGPVNYGYTF. The chain employs TRBV29-1 and TRBJ1-2, with D maybe TRBD1 (5 bases). The CDR3 loop spans 13 amino acids. Trimming removed 7 bases from V and 1 base from J, with 13 bases in between. Germline V gene sequence: CDR1 SQVTM, CDR2 ANQGSEA.

This rearrangement joins TRBV4-3 to TRBJ2-2, with 11 bases matching TRBD1. Trimming took 4 bases from V and 1 from J; bases not matched to a gene: 11. CDR3 length: 19 amino acids. In germline, CDR1 is LGHNA, CDR2 YSLEER. CDR3 region: CASSRDLRTGGLNTGELFF. The CDR3 coding sequence is TGCGCCAGCAGCCGAGACCTTCGGACAGGGGGCTTGAACACCGGGGAGCTGTTTTTT.

V gene TRBV28 combines with J gene TRBJ1-4; tentatively, D is TRBD1 (6 bases). V lost 6 bases, J lost 3 bases, and 14 bases lay in between. CDR3 length: 15 amino acids. CDR1 is MDHEN and CDR2 is SYDVKM in the germline V gene. The CDR3 reads CASRGVGGANEKLFF. The CDR3 DNA reads as TGTGCCAGCAGGGGGGTAGGGGGAGCTAATGAAAAACTGTTTTTT.

This clone was counted only a few times. This chain joins TRBV18 and TRBJ2-3, with 9 nucleotides matching TRBD1. CDR1 and CDR2 (germline): KGHSH, LQKENI. This CDR3 has 15 residues. The J segment lost 6 bases and the V segment lost 2 bases, leaving 6 bases of the junction unmatched. This chain's CDR3 is CASSPTSGTGDTQYF. DNA of the CDR3: TGTGCCAGCTCACCAACGAGCGGGACAGGGGATACGCAGTATTTT. The complete variable domain, with remaining parts taken from reference TRBV18 and TRBJ2-3, reads NAGVMQNPRHLVRRRGQEARLRCSPMKGHSHVYWYRQLPEEGLKFMVYLQKENIIDESGMPKERFSAEFPKEGPSILRIQQVVRGDSAAYFCASSPTSGTGDTQYFGPGTRLTVL.

The V and J genes are TRBV5-1 and TRBJ2-7, with 7 bases aligning to TRBD2. The V gene's germline CDR1 is SGHRS and CDR2 YFSETQ. This CDR3 contains 14 residues. V shed 1 base, J shed 3 bases, and the junction held 4 bases outside the gene matches. Here the CDR3 reads CASSLLGEGYEQYF. CDR3 bases: TGCGCCAGCAGCTTGCTAGGGGAGGGCTACGAGCAGTACTTC.

The chain combines TRBV19 with TRBJ2-4, with TRBD1 as a possible D gene (5 bases). Trimming took off 3 bases at V and 0 bases at J, with 9 bases between the two ends. The length of the CDR3 is 15 residues. Per the germline V gene, CDR1 is LNHDA and CDR2 is SQIVND (reference sequence). This CDR3 is CASSMTALAKNIQYF. CDR3 nucleotides: TGTGCCAGTAGTATGACAGCGTTAGCCAAAAACATTCAGTACTTC.

This chain connects TRBV19 to TRBJ2-7, with 11 bases identical to TRBD2. The trim removed 4 bases at V and 2 bases at J, leaving 7 bases unmatched. CDR1 is LNHDA and CDR2 is SQIVND in the germline V gene (reference sequence). This CDR3 region has 16 residues. This chain's CDR3 is CASSRLTSGKTYEQYF. CDR3 DNA: TGTGCCAGTAGTAGGCTGACTAGCGGGAAGACCTACGAGCAGTACTTC.

Only one count was recorded for this clone. The gene calls are TRBV7-9 and TRBJ1-2; D uncertain. This CDR3 comprises 12 residues. Trimming left V 1 base short and J 8 bases short, with 8 bases between. Per germline, CDR1 SEHNR and CDR2 FQNEAQ (reference sequence). The chain's CDR3 is CASSLGRGGYTF. The CDR3, as DNA: TGTGCCAGCAGCTTAGGTCGAGGCGGCTACACCTTC.

The rearrangement joins TRBV19 to TRBJ2-1; 9 bases are a match to TRBD2. This CDR3 comprises 15 residues. V gave up 10 bases and J gave up 1 base; unmatched junction bases: 8. Germline values: CDR1 LNHDA, CDR2 SQIVND (reference sequence). The CDR3 loop reads CATKYSGGSYNEQFF. The CDR3 DNA is TGTGCCACCAAATATAGCGGGGGATCCTACAATGAGCAGTTCTTC. Combining the CDR3 with reference TRBV19 and TRBJ2-1 gives the whole variable domain DGGITQSPKYLFRKEGQNVTLSCEQNLNHDAMYWYRQDPGQGLRLIYYSQIVNDFQKGDIAEGYSVSREKKESFPLTVTSAQKNPTAFYLCATKYSGGSYNEQFFGPGTRLTVL.

The chain recombines TRBV7-8 with TRBJ2-1; 7 bases are a match to TRBD1. After removal of 5 bases from V and 6 bases from J, the junction contained 13 bases not matched to a gene. This CDR3 is 16 amino acids long. CDR1 and CDR2 (germline): SGHVS, FQNEAQ. The CDR3 reads CASSLSHDRVANEQFF. As DNA, the CDR3 is TGTGCCAGCAGCCTGTCCCACGACAGGGTCGCCAATGAGCAGTTCTTC.

The chain is built from TRBV6-1 and TRBJ1-2; D unclear. Trimming removed 2 bases from V and 2 bases from J, with 9 bases in between. The CDR3 is 14 amino acids. The germline V gene has CDR1 MNHNS and CDR2 SASEGT. CDR3 coding DNA: TGTGCCAGCAGTGAAACAGTCCTCAACTATGGCTACACCTTC. It specifies CASSETVLNYGYTF.

The chain joins TRBV21-1 to TRBJ2-3; TRBD2, the D gene given by the table, was not confirmed from the DNA. TRBV21-1 corresponds to a pseudogene. This CDR3 has 20 amino acids. DNA for the CDR3: TGTGCCAGCAGCAAAGCGCGGGCAGGCCATAGCGGGCCCGCGGAAGATACGCAGTATTTT. Translation gives CASSKARAGHSGPAEDTQYF.

The V and J genes are TRBV4-2 and TRBJ2-5; 9 bases line up with TRBD2. The CDR3 loop spans 15 amino acids. The germline CDR1 and CDR2 sequences are LGHNA and YNFKEQ. V dropped 0 bases and J dropped 3; count of bases not matched to a gene: 2. CDR3 DNA sequence: TGTGCCAGCAGCCAAGAAGTAGCGGGGGAAGAGACCCAGTACTTC. This encodes CASSQEVAGEETQYF.